What follows are 28 T cell receptor beta chains derived from one specimen sequenced in a study of blood T cells in healthy people across ages. Through a sample-barcoded 5' primer and a J-beta primer mix, a second PCR was run for about 6 to 11 cycles. TCRdb itself ran the 5' RACE reads through MiXCR, one entry per CDR3 protein. Altogether 780,000 or so distinct CDR3 sequences are present, about 61% being singletons, with the ten largest covering roughly 24%. Sequenced sample: blood. These TCRs come from a man aged 35 to 55 in good health.

CDR3 in amino acids: CATSRDRGATADTQYF. CDR3 sequence (DNA): TGTGCCACCAGCAGAGATCGCGGGGCGACAGCAGATACGCAGTATTTT. The J gene is TRBJ2-3, the V gene TRBV15; D possibly corresponds to TRBD2 (6 bases). The CDR3 totals 16 residues. V lost 0 bases to trimming and J lost 4 bases, with 14 bases between them. Germline V gives CDR1 LNHNV, CDR2 YYDKDF (reference sequence).

This clonotype was observed a single time. CDR3 region: CASSLTLTPTDTQYF. CDR3 coding DNA: TGTGCCAGCAGCTTAACGCTGACACCCACAGATACGCAGTATTTT. The chain is built from TRBV7-3 and TRBJ2-3, with D hard to call. Trimming removed 0 bases at V and 2 bases at J, with 9 bases between. This CDR3 spans 15 amino acids. Germline V lookup: CDR1 SGHTA, CDR2 FQGTGA.

This clonotype has only a few counts. This chain joins TRBV7-2 and TRBJ2-3, with TRBD2 matching over 8 bases. The V gene end was trimmed by 5 bases and the J gene end by 4 bases; junction bases not matched to a gene: 8. The CDR3 spans 15 residues. Germline V gene data show CDR1 as SGHTA and CDR2 as FQGNSA. CDR3 in amino acids: CASSALLAEADTQYF. The CDR3 DNA reads as TGTGCCAGCAGCGCCTTACTAGCGGAGGCAGATACGCAGTATTTT.

The table lists this clonotype with a few counts. The chain is built from TRBV28 and TRBJ2-1, with 9 positions matching TRBD1. CDR3 length: 16 amino acids. Trimming at V came to 3 bases and at J to 8 bases, leaving 11 bases not matched to a gene. CDR1 and CDR2 from the germline V gene are MDHEN and SYDVKM. CDR3 region: CASSFEGGQGLDEQFF. DNA for the CDR3: TGTGCCAGCAGTTTTGAGGGCGGACAGGGGTTGGATGAGCAGTTCTTC.

The rearrangement uses TRBV27 and TRBJ1-4; weak D call: TRBD1 (6 bases). This CDR3 is built from 16 residues. Trimming removed 5 bases from V and 0 bases from J, with 13 bases in between. CDR1 and CDR2 (germline): MNHEY, SMNVEV (reference sequence). CDR3 sequence: CASSGTGSPTNEKLFF. In DNA form, the CDR3 reads TGTGCCAGCAGTGGCACAGGGAGCCCAACTAATGAAAAACTGTTTTTT.

The chain is built from TRBV20-1 and TRBJ1-5; 10 nucleotides line up with TRBD1. This CDR3 region has 14 residues. Germline V CDR1 and CDR2: DFQATT, SNEGSKA (reference sequence). V lost 6 bases and J lost 0; bases outside the gene matches: 2. CDR3 in amino acids: CSARQGASNQPQHF. In DNA, the CDR3 is TGCAGTGCCCGACAGGGGGCTAGCAATCAGCCCCAGCATTTT.

The chain couples TRBV28 to TRBJ1-2; possibly TRBD1 for D (6 bases). Per germline, CDR1 MDHEN and CDR2 SYDVKM. Between the trimmed V and J ends, which lost 4 bases and 7 bases, there was a span of 22 bases. The CDR3 runs to 16 residues. Here the CDR3 reads CASSYPWGQPHGGYTF. Written as DNA, the CDR3 is TGTGCCAGCAGTTACCCGTGGGGGCAGCCCCACGGTGGCTACACCTTC.

This clonotype was counted a few times. The chain couples TRBV10-3 to TRBJ2-7; 7 bases align to TRBD1. The ends lost 5 bases at V and 1 base at J; junction bases unmatched: 11. The CDR3 is 16 amino acids. Germline V gives CDR1 ENHRY, CDR2 SYGVKD. CDR3 in DNA: TGTGCCATCAGTTCTCACGGGACAGCGCGATCCTACGAGCAGTACTTC. This gives the protein CAISSHGTARSYEQYF.

The chain is built from TRBV4-1 and TRBJ1-1, with D possibly matching TRBD1 (6 bases). The V gene lost 0 bases and the J gene lost 0 bases, with 20 bases spanning the gap. CDR1 and CDR2 from the germline V gene are MGHRA and YSYEKL. CDR3 length equals 19 residues. The DNA of the CDR3 is TGCGCCAGCAGCCAAGAAGGGGCTACGGGGAAGGGGGTGAACACTGAAGCTTTCTTT. Translation: CASSQEGATGKGVNTEAFF.

The CDR3 DNA reads as TGTGCCAGCAGCCAAACGACCTCGGGGGCCCAGTACTTC. This sequence encodes CASSQTTSGAQYF. The genes are TRBV3-1 and TRBJ2-5; tentatively, D is TRBD2 (6 bases). This CDR3 comprises 13 residues. Germline-derived CDR1 and CDR2 are LGHDT and YNNKEL (reference sequence). Between the trimmed V and J ends, which lost 2 bases and 9 bases, there was a span of 13 bases.

The count of this clonotype is one. The chain employs TRBV24-1 and TRBJ2-1; the D gene is possibly TRBD2 (6 bases). This CDR3 comprises 17 residues. V was pared by 1 base and J by 7 bases, with 19 bases between. Germline CDR1 KGHDR, CDR2 SFDVKD. CDR3 nucleotides: TGTGCCACCAGTGATTTTTCGGCGGGGCCGACTATGAATGAGCAGTTCTTC. This gives the protein CATSDFSAGPTMNEQFF.

This clonotype was counted between two and nine times. A read error may produce the germline difference seen at one junction end. CDR3 loop: CASSLSSGQVYNEQFF. CDR3 nucleotide sequence: TGTGCCAGCAGCTTATCCTCGGGACAGGTGTACAATGAGCAGTTCTTC. V is TRBV27 and J is TRBJ2-1; 8 nucleotides match TRBD1. The CDR3 has 16 amino acids. Germline CDR1 MNHEY, CDR2 SMNVEV (reference sequence).

This clonotype has a handful of counts. CDR3 in DNA: TGTGCCAGTTGGCCCCTTTCACACACAGATACGCAGTATTTT. Its translation: CASWPLSHTDTQYF. J is TRBJ2-3 and V is TRBV27, with D unclear. V was shortened by 9 bases and J by 2 bases, with 15 bases between the two germline ends. Germline V gene sequence: CDR1 MNHEY, CDR2 SMNVEV (reference sequence). The CDR3 length is 14 residues.

There are a few counts of this clonotype. The chain employs TRBV7-2 and TRBJ2-7; TRBD1 might be the D (6 bases). Looked up from germline, CDR1 is SGHTA and CDR2 is FQGNSA. V lost 3 bases and J 2 bases, leaving 14 bases between the germline ends. This CDR3 region has 15 residues. The CDR3 sequence: CASSFTIQGPYEQYF. The DNA of the CDR3 is TGTGCCAGCAGCTTCACTATTCAGGGGCCCTACGAGCAGTACTTC.

This clonotype was found a few times. The V call is TRBV2, the J call TRBJ2-7, with a possible D match to TRBD1 (6 bases). This CDR3 region has 14 residues. The V gene's germline CDR1 is SNHLY and CDR2 FYNNEI. Trimming left V 7 bases short and J 4 bases short, with 17 bases between. CDR3 amino acids: CASKNRAFEYEQYF. CDR3 DNA: TGTGCCAGCAAGAACAGGGCGTTTGAATACGAGCAGTACTTC.

This clonotype has more than one count but fewer than ten. The rearrangement links TRBV7-9 to TRBJ2-4, with 10 bases identical to TRBD2. The CDR3 is 20 amino acids. V lost 5 bases, J lost 6 bases, and 22 bases stayed unmatched. Germline lookup yields CDR1 SEHNR and CDR2 FQNEAQ (reference sequence). The CDR3 is CASSDSVSAGGGGTPNIQYF. The CDR3 region has the DNA TGTGCCAGCAGCGACTCCGTCTCAGCGGGAGGGGGGGGGACTCCAAACATTCAGTACTTC.

The chain recombines TRBV7-3 with TRBJ2-2; 7 bases line up with TRBD1. Germline CDR1 SGHTA, CDR2 FQGTGA. The J segment lost 2 bases and the V segment lost 5 bases, leaving 8 bases of the junction unmatched. This CDR3 has 16 residues. The CDR3 sequence is CASSPRTGINTGELFF. CDR3 nucleotide sequence: TGTGCCAGCAGCCCTAGGACAGGCATAAACACCGGGGAGCTGTTTTTT. The full variable domain, its missing parts supplied by reference TRBV7-3 and TRBJ2-2, is GAGVSQTPSNKVTEKGKYVELRCDPISGHTALYWYRQSLGQGPEFLIYFQGTGAADDSGLPNDRFFAVRPEGSVSTLKIQRTERGDSAVYLCASSPRTGINTGELFFGEGSRLTVL.

The chain joins TRBV7-2 to TRBJ2-3; unclear D gene. This CDR3 has 15 residues. From germline, CDR1 is SGHTA and CDR2 FQGNSA. Trimming left V 4 bases short and J 4 bases short, with 15 bases between. The CDR3 DNA is TGTGCCAGCAGCTATTTAGCCCTTTGGGCAGATACGCAGTATTTT. This sequence encodes CASSYLALWADTQYF.

For this clonotype: An end of the junction does not agree with germline; a read error may underlie this. J is TRBJ2-6 and V is TRBV10-3, with TRBD1 as a possible D gene (6 bases). This CDR3 region has 15 residues. Germline-derived CDR1 and CDR2 are ENHRY and SYGVKD. The CDR3 coding sequence is TGTGCCAACAGTGTAGGACAGTCTGGGGCCAACGTCCTGACTTTC. It specifies CANSVGQSGANVLTF.

The V gene is TRBV7-6, the J gene TRBJ2-3, with D maybe TRBD1 (6 bases). Germline V lookup: CDR1 SGHVS, CDR2 FNYEAQ. This CDR3 has 15 amino acids. V dropped 4 bases and J dropped 2 bases, with 13 bases sitting between them. The CDR3 is CASSWGDRYTDTQYF. The CDR3 region has the DNA TGTGCCAGCAGCTGGGGAGACAGGTACACAGATACGCAGTATTTT.

This clonotype has more than one count but fewer than ten. J is TRBJ2-7 and V is TRBV9, with 11 bases identical to TRBD2. Germline lookup yields CDR1 SGDLS and CDR2 YYNGEE. CDR3 size: 15 residues. V shed 4 bases, J shed 3 bases, and the junction held 6 bases outside the gene matches. The CDR3 nucleotides read TGTGCCAGCAGCAAGGGACTAGCGGAAAACTACGAGCAGTACTTC. It codes for CASSKGLAENYEQYF.

The chain is built from TRBV5-5 and TRBJ1-3, with 7 bases that match TRBD1. Trimming removed 4 bases from V and 3 bases from J; junction bases left unmatched: 7. Germline V CDR1 and CDR2: SGHKS, YYEKEE (reference sequence). The CDR3 length is 15 residues. CDR3 region: CASSRGTDRGNTIYF. The CDR3 coding sequence is TGTGCCAGCAGCAGGGGGACAGACCGTGGAAACACCATATATTTT.

This clonotype has only one observation. The rearrangement joins TRBV28 to TRBJ2-3, with a possible D match to TRBD2 (6 bases). The CDR3 has 12 amino acids. Germline CDR1 and CDR2: MDHEN and SYDVKM. Trimming took off 11 bases at V and 4 bases at J, with 13 bases between the two ends. CDR3 in amino acids: CASGTGADTQYF. The CDR3 nucleotides read TGTGCCTCCGGGACGGGAGCAGATACGCAGTATTTT.

The genes are TRBV12-5 and TRBJ2-7; no reliable D call. Germline values: CDR1 LGHNT, CDR2 FRNRAP. This CDR3 has 12 amino acids. V was clipped by 5 bases and J by 3 bases, with 8 bases between them. Here the CDR3 DNA reads TGTGCTAGTGGTCCCACGAGCTACGAGCAGTACTTC. It translates to CASGPTSYEQYF.

The chain links TRBV29-1 to TRBJ2-6, with 9 positions matching TRBD1. Germline V gene sequence: CDR1 SQVTM, CDR2 ANQGSEA. The V and J ends lost 7 bases and 1 base, in that order; junction bases with no gene match: 2. CDR3 size: 14 residues. CDR3 in amino acids: CSAGTGSGANVLTF. The CDR3 nucleotides are TGCAGCGCCGGGACAGGGTCTGGGGCCAACGTCCTGACTTTC.

This chain links TRBV25-1 with TRBJ2-5; 7 bases align to TRBD2. Trimming removed 3 bases from V and 5 bases from J; junction bases left unmatched: 9. Germline V gene data show CDR1 as MGHDK and CDR2 as SYGVNS. This CDR3 has 15 amino acids. CDR3 loop: CASSDWGGNGETQYF. Written as DNA, the CDR3 is TGTGCCAGCAGTGATTGGGGAGGGAATGGGGAGACCCAGTACTTC.

This chain joins TRBV29-1 and TRBJ2-7; perhaps TRBD2 as D (6 bases). The germline CDR1 and CDR2 sequences are SQVTM and ANQGSEA. The ends were cut back, 4 bases at V and 2 bases at J, with 9 bases in the middle. This CDR3 region has 12 residues. The CDR3 nucleotides are TGCAGCGTTGCGCGGGGTCCCTACGAGCAGTACTTC. Translated, it gives CSVARGPYEQYF.

This sequence joins TRBV2 and TRBJ2-5; possible D gene TRBD2, 7 bases. The CDR3 consists of 15 residues. Germline V gene lookup returns CDR1 SNHLY and CDR2 FYNNEI. V lost 8 bases and J lost 2, with 18 bases in between. The CDR3 nucleotides are TGTGCCAGCGGCTTCGAACGGGGGGCTCAAGAGACCCAGTACTTC. Translated, it gives CASGFERGAQETQYF. The full variable domain, with the rest looked up from reference TRBV2 and TRBJ2-5, is EPEVTQTPSHQVTQMGQEVILRCVPISNHLYFYWYRQILGQKVEFLVSFYNNEISEKSEIFDDQFSVERPDGSNFTLKIRSTKLEDSAMYFCASGFERGAQETQYFGPGTRLLVL.